This TCR beta chain stems from a study of blood T cell repertoires in COVID-19. Study at large: Samples of COVID-19 (acute and convalescent) were obtained from the United States, Italy and Spain. T cells, B-cell-depleted T cells, or PBMCs supplied cDNA or gDNA.

Germline assignment: CDR1 LNHDA and CDR2 SQIVND (reference sequence). CDR3 length: 16 residues. The V gene end was trimmed by 5 bases and the J gene end by 2 bases; junction bases not matched to a gene: 11. Authors' methods: Counts of nucleated cells, estimated from reference gene primer amplification, were obtained. Profiling relied on immunoSEQ multiplex PCR, and the TCRdb table lists in-frame clones only, not all of them. Clone size and V and J calls were adopted from that table, with D and trimming inferred from the DNA. The sample lists 400,000 to 550,000 clones, roughly 89% occurring once. The clonotype comes from a woman in her twenties or thirties with acute or convalescent COVID-19. The V call is TRBV19, the J call TRBJ1-1; 7 bases are a match to TRBD1. Sample: peripheral blood. CDR3 protein: CASSPTWDRLNTEAFF. The CDR3 DNA sequence: TGTGCCAGTAGTCCTACGTGGGACAGACTAAACACTGAAGCTTTCTTT.